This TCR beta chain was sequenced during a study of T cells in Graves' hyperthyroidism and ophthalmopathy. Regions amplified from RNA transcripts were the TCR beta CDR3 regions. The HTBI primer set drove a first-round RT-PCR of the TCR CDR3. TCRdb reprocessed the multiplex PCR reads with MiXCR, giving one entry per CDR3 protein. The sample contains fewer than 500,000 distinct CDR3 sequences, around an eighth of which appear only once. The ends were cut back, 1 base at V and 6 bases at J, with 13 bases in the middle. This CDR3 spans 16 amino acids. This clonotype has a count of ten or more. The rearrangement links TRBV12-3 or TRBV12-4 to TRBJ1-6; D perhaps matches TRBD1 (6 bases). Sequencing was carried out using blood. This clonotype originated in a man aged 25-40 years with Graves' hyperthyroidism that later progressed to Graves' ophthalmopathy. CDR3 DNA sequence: TGTGCCAGCAGTTTAGGTGGGCAGGGGTTTAATTCACCCCTCCACTTT. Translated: CASSLGGQGFNSPLHF.